The next 15 T cell receptor beta chains were all read from a single sample in a study of graft-versus-host responses after intestinal transplantation. These receptors are not linked to any known antigen. Clones were sequenced by immunoSEQ multiplex PCR, and TCRdb holds only the in-frame ones, with some missing. The sample has 38,000 or so clones; about 95% are singletons. The specimen comprised unstimulated CD8+ T cells sorted from spleen or lymph node cells, sampled before transplant. The receptors were sampled from a human donor who was the organ donor for an intestinal transplant.

This clone was found once. V is TRBV4-2 and J is TRBJ2-7, with D perhaps given as TRBD1 or TRBD2 (5 bases each). The germline V gene has CDR1 LGHNA and CDR2 YNFKEQ. V lost 4 bases and J lost 0, with 16 bases in between. This CDR3 region has 16 residues. The CDR3 sequence: CASSPEWGSSSYEQYF. CDR3 DNA: TGTGCCAGCAGCCCGGAGTGGGGGTCCAGCTCCTACGAGCAGTACTTC.

The chain joins TRBV10-1 to TRBJ2-5; 11 nucleotides match TRBD2. V shed 1 base and J 2 bases; nucleotides not matched to a gene: 12. This CDR3 comprises 19 residues. Germline CDR1 WNHNN, CDR2 SYGVQD (reference sequence). DNA of the CDR3: TGCGCCAGCAGTGAGTTCTTTGGGACTAGCGGTCTCGCTCAAGAGACCCAGTACTTC. This codes for CASSEFFGTSGLAQETQYF.

The V call is TRBV5-6, the J call TRBJ2-3; 13 positions agree with TRBD2. CDR3 length: 16 residues. The ends lost 2 bases at V and 2 bases at J; junction bases unmatched: 2. Germline V gives CDR1 SGHDT, CDR2 YYEEEE. The CDR3 region is CASSFGLAGVTDTQYF. CDR3 nucleotides: TGTGCCAGCAGCTTCGGACTAGCGGGGGTCACAGATACGCAGTATTTT.

The V gene is TRBV30, the J gene TRBJ1-4, with a weak D call TRBD1 (6 bases). Trimming left V 3 bases short and J 5 bases short, with 16 bases between. Germline CDR1 and CDR2: GTSNPN and SVGIG (reference sequence). The CDR3 contains 15 residues. CDR3 residues: CAWRQGIGPNEKLFF. DNA of the CDR3: TGTGCCTGGAGACAGGGTATCGGACCAAATGAAAAACTGTTTTTT.

The chain is built from TRBV29-1 and TRBJ1-1; D gene uncertain. This CDR3 spans 13 amino acids. The germline V gene has CDR1 SQVTM and CDR2 ANQGSEA. Trimming took off 4 bases at V and 6 bases at J, with 15 bases between the two ends. CDR3 DNA: TGCAGCGTTGTCCCTCTCAACTACGCTGAAGCTTTCTTT. This translates into CSVVPLNYAEAFF.

A single count supports this clone. The gene calls are TRBV19 and TRBJ2-1, with TRBD1 matching over 7 bases. V lost 4 bases and J lost 4; bases outside the gene matches: 7. Per germline, CDR1 LNHDA and CDR2 SQIVND (reference sequence). This CDR3 comprises 15 residues. The CDR3, as DNA: TGTGCCAGTAGTAGAACAGGGGTGCTTTACAATGAGCAGTTCTTC. Protein product: CASSRTGVLYNEQFF.

The chain recombines TRBV6-5 with TRBJ1-4; D is unresolved. The CDR3 loop spans 15 amino acids. Trimming removed 0 bases from V and 5 bases from J, with 10 bases in between. The germline gives CDR1 MNHEY, CDR2 SVGAGI. The CDR3 is CASSYSHSPNEKLFF. CDR3 sequence (DNA): TGTGCCAGCAGTTACTCGCACAGTCCAAATGAAAAACTGTTTTTT.

The V and J genes are TRBV5-5 and TRBJ2-3, with D unresolved. The CDR3 totals 13 residues. Germline loops: CDR1 SGHKS, CDR2 YYEKEE (reference sequence). V was shortened by 2 bases and J by 3 bases, with 7 bases between the two germline ends. In DNA form, the CDR3 reads TGTGCCAGCAGCTTCGGCAGGACAGATACGCAGTATTTT. It encodes CASSFGRTDTQYF.

The chain carries TRBV6-6 and TRBJ2-1, with D unresolved. The CDR3 consists of 13 residues. The V end was cut by 2 bases, the J end by 0 bases, with 2 bases between. Germline V gene data show CDR1 as MNHNY and CDR2 as SVGAGI (reference sequence). DNA for the CDR3: TGTGCCAGCAGTTACAGCTCCTACAATGAGCAGTTCTTC. Its protein product is CASSYSSYNEQFF.

The V call is TRBV10-3, the J call TRBJ1-1; D is unclear. The CDR3 is 16 amino acids. The germline V and J ends were trimmed by 5 bases and 1 base, with 17 bases remaining between them. Germline CDR1 and CDR2: ENHRY and SYGVKD. The CDR3 loop is CAISYSGRESNTEAFF. The CDR3 DNA sequence: TGTGCCATCAGTTACTCCGGGAGGGAGTCGAACACTGAAGCTTTCTTT.

J is TRBJ2-5 and V is TRBV7-3, with TRBD1 matching 11 bases. The trim removed 5 bases at V and 5 bases at J, leaving 7 bases unmatched. This CDR3 region has 15 residues. Germline CDR1 and CDR2: SGHTA and FQGTGA. As DNA, the CDR3 is TGTGCCAGCAGCGCTGGGACAGGGGGGATGGAGACCCAGTACTTC. This sequence encodes CASSAGTGGMETQYF.

The rearrangement joins TRBV9 to TRBJ2-7; possibly TRBD2 for D (6 bases). The CDR3 is made up of 14 amino acids. V was shortened by 0 bases and J by 5 bases, with 12 bases between the two germline ends. Germline values: CDR1 SGDLS, CDR2 YYNGEE. CDR3: CASSVGGDWDEQYF. The CDR3 DNA follows: TGTGCCAGCAGCGTAGGCGGGGACTGGGACGAGCAGTACTTC.

This clone was seen a single time. The CDR3 region is CASSFRGSGEGPRKNEQYF. DNA of the CDR3: TGTGCCAGCAGCTTCCGGGGGTCAGGGGAGGGCCCCAGAAAGAACGAGCAGTACTTC. The chain uses TRBV11-1 and TRBJ2-5, with TRBD2 as a possible D gene (7 bases). The J call may not be correct, given that the DNA end is closer to TRBJ2-7. The germline gives CDR1 SGHAT, CDR2 FQDESV (reference sequence). This CDR3 is built from 19 residues.

The gene calls are TRBV6-1 and TRBJ2-1; TRBD2 matches 11 bases. The V and J ends lost 0 bases and 14 bases, in that order; junction bases with no gene match: 15. The CDR3 covers 17 residues. Germline values: CDR1 MNHNS, CDR2 SASEGT. CDR3 DNA: TGTGCCAGCAGTGAAGCAGGGCCTAGCGGGGGGCCCTACTTGGAGTTCTTC. It encodes CASSEAGPSGGPYLEFF.

The CDR3 loop reads CASSLWGSGANVLTF. In DNA, the CDR3 is TGTGCCAGCAGCTTGTGGGGGTCTGGGGCCAACGTCCTGACTTTC. This chain connects TRBV5-6 to TRBJ2-6, with D perhaps matching TRBD1 or TRBD2 (5 bases each). The germline V gene encodes CDR1 SGHDT and CDR2 YYEEEE. The CDR3 length is 15 residues. Deletions cut 1 base from V and 1 base from J, with 6 bases between. The full variable domain, with the rest looked up from reference TRBV5-6 and TRBJ2-6, is DAGVTQSPTHLIKTRGQQVTLRCSPKSGHDTVSWYQQALGQGPQFIFQYYEEEERQRGNFPDRFSGHQFPNYSSELNVNALLLGDSALYLCASSLWGSGANVLTFGAGSRLTVL.